Listed below are T cell receptor beta chains from one sample, sequenced in a study of blood T cell repertoires in COVID-19. Assay used: immunoSEQ multiplex PCR; TCRdb lists only in-frame clones, some missing. The sample has some 380,000 clones, about 87% seen once. Material for sequencing was PBMCs or T cells enriched from blood (not recorded which). The source of these receptors is a man in his thirties or forties who had recovered from COVID-19. CDR3s include the opening cysteine and the closing phenylalanine or tryptophan. A D gene is named only where the DNA matches it firmly. Some rows mark clone size as missing; the rest say once, few, many or name a class of expanded clone.

cdr3_aa cdr3_nt j_call clone_size v_call d_call
CASSQEIPGQETQYF TGCGCCAGCAGCCAAGAAATTCCGGGCCAAGAGACCCAGTACTTC TRBJ2-5 once TRBV4-1 .
CAISESSGTDTQYF TGTGCCATCAGTGAATCTAGCGGCACAGATACGCAGTATTTT TRBJ2-3 . TRBV10-3 .
CATSGPGENEKLFF TGTGCCACCAGCGGGCCGGGGGAGAATGAAAAACTGTTTTTT TRBJ1-4 . TRBV15 .
CSVEDWGQQYF TGCAGCGTTGAAGATTGGGGGCAGCAGTACTTC TRBJ2-7 . TRBV29-1 .
CASRPGQGILAFF TGTGCCAGCAGGCCGGGACAGGGAATCTTGGCTTTCTTT TRBJ1-1 . TRBV6-5 TRBD1
CATSDPGGHGLSYEQYF TGTGCCACCAGCGATCCGGGGGGACACGGCCTCTCCTACGAGCAGTACTTC TRBJ2-7 once TRBV19 .
CASKKTGVNTEAFF TGTGCCAGCAAAAAAACAGGGGTTAACACTGAAGCTTTCTTT TRBJ1-1 . TRBV19 TRBD1
CASRDNYEQYF TGTGCCAGTAGGGACAACTACGAGCAGTACTTC TRBJ2-7 . TRBV19 .
CASSTYSDGHLGGGYTF TGTGCCAGCAGTACATATTCGGACGGTCATCTAGGGGGCGGCTACACCTTC TRBJ1-2 . TRBV6-2/TRBV6-3 TRBD1
CASSLGRTSGAFGAQYF TGTGCCAGCAGCCTTGGAAGGACTAGCGGGGCTTTTGGGGCCCAGTACTTC TRBJ2-5 . TRBV7-6 TRBD2
CASSQYSEAFF TGTGCCAGCAGCCAGTATTCTGAAGCTTTCTTT TRBJ1-1 . TRBV14 .
CASSLELLDFGSPLHF TGTGCCAGCAGCTTAGAGCTCTTGGACTTTGGTTCACCCCTCCACTTT TRBJ1-6 few TRBV7-8 .
CASSIMDRVDSPLHF TGTGCCAGTAGTATTATGGACAGGGTGGACTCACCCCTCCACTTT TRBJ1-6 few TRBV19 TRBD1
CASSIPGGGGYTF TGTGCCAGTAGTATCCCAGGGGGCGGTGGCTACACCTTC TRBJ1-2 . TRBV19 TRBD1
CASSQTGGAELFF TGTGCCAGCAGTCAGACAGGGGGCGCGGAGCTGTTTTTT TRBJ2-2 . TRBV6-5 TRBD1
CASSPPNRVTETQYF TGTGCCAGCTCACCACCGAACAGGGTAACAGAGACCCAGTACTTC TRBJ2-5 . TRBV18 .
CASSSGQGHQPQHF TGTGCCAGCAGCTCGGGACAGGGTCATCAGCCCCAGCATTTT TRBJ1-5 . TRBV7-2 TRBD1
CASGPDRVYEQFF TGTGCTAGCGGTCCGGACAGGGTCTATGAGCAGTTCTTC TRBJ2-1 . TRBV7-8 TRBD1
CASSHTGLATGELFF TGTGCCAGCAGCCATACCGGACTAGCGACCGGGGAGCTGTTTTTT TRBJ2-2 . TRBV4-2 TRBD2
CASRDQELNSPLHF TGTGCCAGCCGGGATCAGGAGCTTAATTCACCCCTCCACTTT TRBJ1-6 few TRBV6-5 .
CASKSAGLEAFF TGTGCCAGCAAATCCGCGGGCCTTGAAGCTTTCTTT TRBJ1-1 . TRBV7-9 .
CASSQAGQGYGQPQHF TGTGCCAGCAGCCAAGCGGGACAGGGATACGGTCAGCCCCAGCATTTT TRBJ1-5 . TRBV4-2 TRBD1
CASSQGQWNTIYF TGTGCCAGCAGCCAGGGACAGTGGAACACCATATATTTT TRBJ1-3 . TRBV6-5 TRBD1
CATRGGRTVLGYTF TGTGCCACTCGAGGGGGCAGGACGGTGTTGGGCTACACCTTC TRBJ1-2 . TRBV2 TRBD1
CASSVETGASGYTF TGTGCCAGCAGTGTGGAAACAGGGGCCAGTGGCTACACCTTC TRBJ1-2 . TRBV6-6 TRBD1
CASSPSWTDKNYGYTF TGTGCCAGCAGTCCCTCCTGGACAGATAAAAACTATGGCTACACCTTC TRBJ1-2 . TRBV6-2/TRBV6-3 .
CASRWDRGTIYEQYF TGTGCCAGCAGATGGGACAGGGGGACCATCTACGAGCAGTACTTC TRBJ2-7 . TRBV7-2 TRBD1
CASSVWQANTGELFF TGTGCCAGCAGCGTATGGCAGGCGAACACCGGGGAGCTGTTTTTT TRBJ2-2 . TRBV9 .
CASSVGQGDMNTEAFF TGTGCCAGCAGCGTTGGACAGGGGGATATGAACACTGAAGCTTTCTTT TRBJ1-1 . TRBV9 TRBD1
CASRTGDFNEKLFF TGTGCCAGCAGAACAGGGGACTTCAATGAAAAACTGTTTTTT TRBJ1-4 . TRBV6-5 TRBD1
CASSLAGPADTQYF TGCGCCAGCAGCTTGGCAGGGCCGGCAGATACGCAGTATTTT TRBJ2-3 . TRBV5-1 .
CASRIHSPEPGYTF TGTGCCAGTAGAATACACAGTCCCGAGCCTGGCTACACCTTC TRBJ1-2 . TRBV19 .
CASSYGRVSNQPQHF TGTGCCAGCAGCTACGGCAGGGTTAGCAATCAGCCCCAGCATTTT TRBJ1-5 once TRBV7-8 .
CATQFPGQGAILSGYTF TGTGCCACCCAATTTCCGGGACAGGGGGCGATTTTAAGTGGCTACACCTTC TRBJ1-2 once TRBV10-3 TRBD1
CASSIVGARNTIYF TGTGCCAGTAGTATAGTAGGGGCTCGAAACACCATATATTTT TRBJ1-3 . TRBV19 .
CASRPTGGVQFF TGTGCCAGCAGGCCTACAGGGGGTGTGCAGTTCTTC TRBJ2-1 . TRBV6-5 TRBD1
CATSGDLRAGATGELFF TGTGCCACCAGCGGGGATCTCCGGGCGGGGGCTACCGGGGAGCTGTTTTTT TRBJ2-2 . TRBV15 .
CSASGGQTSNEQFF TGCAGTGCGAGTGGGGGACAGACTTCCAATGAGCAGTTCTTC TRBJ2-1 . TRBV20-1 TRBD1
CASSPEVTSNTGELFF TGCGCCAGCAGCCCTGAGGTCACTTCGAACACCGGGGAGCTGTTTTTT TRBJ2-2 . TRBV5-1 .
CASRTGTLHENEQFF TGTGCCAGCAGAACCGGGACACTCCACGAGAATGAGCAGTTCTTC TRBJ2-1 once TRBV6-5 .
CASRTGNTGELFF TGTGCCAGCAGGACGGGGAACACCGGGGAGCTGTTTTTT TRBJ2-2 . TRBV3-1/TRBV3-2 .
CASSPQGLTEAFF TGTGCCAGCAGTCCGCAGGGGCTGACTGAAGCTTTCTTT TRBJ1-1 few TRBV27 .
CASSLAGGDQAFF TGTGCCAGCAGTTTAGCAGGGGGTGATCAGGCTTTCTTT TRBJ1-1 . TRBV12-3/TRBV12-4 .
CASSEEQSYNEQFF TGTGCCAGCAGTGAAGAACAGAGCTACAATGAGCAGTTCTTC TRBJ2-1 . TRBV6-1 .
CASSLEGATRGEQFF TGCGCCAGCAGCCTTGAGGGGGCCACCCGTGGTGAGCAGTTCTTC TRBJ2-1 . TRBV5-1 TRBD1
CASSYSRETHSYEQYF TGTGCCAGCAGTTACTCCCGGGAGACCCACTCCTACGAGCAGTACTTC TRBJ2-7 . TRBV6-6 .
CASSPRAGFYEQYF TGTGCCAGCAGCCCCCGGGCGGGATTTTACGAGCAGTACTTC TRBJ2-7 . TRBV13 .
CATSRGLKINNEQFF TGTGCCACCAGCAGGGGACTCAAAATTAACAATGAGCAGTTCTTC TRBJ2-1 once TRBV15 .
CASSLTSGASYEQYF TGTGCCAGCAGTTTGACTAGCGGGGCTTCCTACGAGCAGTACTTC TRBJ2-7 once TRBV6-5 TRBD2
CASGPSQGGSNQPQHF TGTGCTAGTGGGCCCTCACAGGGAGGGAGCAATCAGCCCCAGCATTTT TRBJ1-5 . TRBV12-5 .
CASSPDRPRSEKLFF TGTGCCAGTAGTCCGGACAGGCCAAGGAGTGAAAAACTGTTTTTT TRBJ1-4 . TRBV19 TRBD1
CSVEWRLMNTEAFF TGCAGCGTTGAATGGCGGCTCATGAACACTGAAGCTTTCTTT TRBJ1-1 . TRBV29-1 .
CASTFGRTNEKLFF TGTGCCAGCACCTTTGGCAGGACTAATGAAAAACTGTTTTTT TRBJ1-4 . TRBV13 .
CASSQGTGSAPLHF TGTGCCAGCAGCCAGGGGACAGGGTCAGCACCCCTCCACTTT TRBJ1-6 once TRBV3-1/TRBV3-2 TRBD1